The 9 T cell receptor beta chains presented below share a single source sample, sequenced in a study of PD-1 blockade in classical Hodgkin lymphoma (dated by TCRdb to the early 2020s). The time point label corresponds to: cycle 4 day 1 (C4D1), after more than five weeks of nivolumab. Relapse after autologous stem cell transplantation had occurred in all trial patients, and cohorts A, B and C were distinguished by prior brentuximab vedotin exposure. CD4+ T cells were purified from thawed PBMCs by magnetic negative selection with a Miltenyi CD4+ T cell isolation kit. Library generation was performed with the immunoSEQ multiplex PCR assay. Not all clones reach the TCRdb copy of this immuneACCESS table, which keeps in-frame sequences only. Checked studies attribute under half of the gap to unresolved V genes and leave the rest unexplained. This sample gives under 20,000 clones in total; 60% to 80% of them show up just once. The ten largest clonotypes hold 2.5% of the sample.

Specimen: CD4+ T cells from blood, collected before the fourth cycle of nivolumab. The receptors stem from a human donor with classical Hodgkin lymphoma.

The CDR3 is CASSQGEPYNEQFF. For the CDR3, the DNA is TGCGCCAGCAGTCAGGGGGAGCCCTACAATGAGCAGTTCTTC. The chain uses TRBV5-1 and TRBJ2-1, with TRBD1 identical over 7 bases. The junction had 4 bases not matched to a gene; V was cut back by 5 bases and J by 2 bases. Per the germline V gene, CDR1 is SGHRS and CDR2 is YFSETQ. This CDR3 spans 14 amino acids.

Points on this clone: An end of the junction does not agree with germline; a read error may underlie this. The chain is built from TRBV6-1 and TRBJ2-2; the match to TRBD1 covers 7 bases. Per germline, CDR1 MNHNS and CDR2 SASEGT. The CDR3 contains 15 residues. As DNA, the CDR3 is TGTGCCAGCAGGGAAGGGACAGCGAACACCGGGGAGCTGTTTTTT. Its translation is CASREGTANTGELFF.

V and J are TRBV2 and TRBJ1-2, with no clear D. The CDR3 consists of 14 residues. V dropped 6 bases and J dropped 3 bases, with 14 bases sitting between them. Germline assignment: CDR1 SNHLY and CDR2 FYNNEI. CDR3 region: CASREQSSDYGYTF. Here the CDR3 DNA reads TGTGCCAGCAGAGAACAGTCGTCGGACTATGGCTACACCTTC. The full variable domain, its missing parts supplied by reference TRBV2 and TRBJ1-2, is EPEVTQTPSHQVTQMGQEVILRCVPISNHLYFYWYRQILGQKVEFLVSFYNNEISEKSEIFDDQFSVERPDGSNFTLKIRSTKLEDSAMYFCASREQSSDYGYTFGSGTRLTVV.

The V gene is TRBV2, the J gene TRBJ1-2; the D is unclear. The CDR3 totals 15 residues. The V end was cut by 1 base, the J end by 7 bases, with 16 bases between. Germline V CDR1 and CDR2: SNHLY, FYNNEI. CDR3 nucleotide sequence: TGTGCCAGCAGTGAAGACAGTACAGAATTCTCTGGCTACACCTTC. Its protein product is CASSEDSTEFSGYTF.

By frequency in the sample, this clone is medium-sized. This chain links TRBV9 with TRBJ1-2; TRBD1 might be the D (6 bases). V dropped 6 bases and J dropped 6 bases, with 15 bases sitting between them. The CDR3 totals 13 residues. Per germline, CDR1 SGDLS and CDR2 YYNGEE. This CDR3 reads CASMGARRDGYTF. As DNA, the CDR3 is TGTGCCAGCATGGGGGCGCGTCGGGATGGCTACACCTTC.

V and J are TRBV7-3 and TRBJ1-5, with TRBD1 as a possible D gene (6 bases). Trimming shortened V by 4 bases and J by 4 bases, and 11 bases separated the two germline ends. Per the germline V gene, CDR1 is SGHTA and CDR2 is FQGTGA. The CDR3 spans 14 residues. CDR3 protein: CASSSGQPNQPQHF. In DNA, the CDR3 is TGTGCCAGCAGCTCCGGACAGCCGAATCAGCCCCAGCATTTT.

This chain uses TRBV28 with TRBJ2-7, with 10 bases lining up with TRBD2. The CDR3 spans 14 residues. The V and J ends lost 6 bases and 3 bases, in that order; junction bases with no gene match: 5. Germline CDR1 reads MDHEN; CDR2 reads SYDVKM. CDR3 in DNA: TGTGCCAGCAGGACCGGGACTAGCGTCTACGAGCAGTACTTC. This codes for CASRTGTSVYEQYF.

The chain has TRBV7-9 and TRBJ2-3; D is unresolved. Germline V gives CDR1 SEHNR, CDR2 FQNEAQ (reference sequence). This CDR3 spans 12 amino acids. Trimming stripped 4 bases from V and 7 bases from J, with 9 bases between. The CDR3 sequence is CASSSDLNTQYF. As DNA, the CDR3 is TGTGCCAGCAGCTCAGACCTCAATACGCAGTATTTT.

The chain couples TRBV2 to TRBJ2-7; D is unresolved. The germline gives CDR1 SNHLY, CDR2 FYNNEI. This CDR3 is 13 amino acids long. Trimming pared 2 bases from V and 6 bases from J, leaving 11 bases between. The CDR3 loop reads CASSELESSEQYF. In DNA, the CDR3 is TGTGCCAGCAGTGAATTGGAATCTTCCGAGCAGTACTTC. Together with reference TRBV2 and TRBJ2-7, the CDR3 gives the full variable domain: EPEVTQTPSHQVTQMGQEVILRCVPISNHLYFYWYRQILGQKVEFLVSFYNNEISEKSEIFDDQFSVERPDGSNFTLKIRSTKLEDSAMYFCASSELESSEQYFGPGTRLTVT.